The clone carrying this T cell receptor (beta chain) came up a few times. As originally analysed: From reference gene primer amplification, estimates of nucleated cell counts were derived. Generated by immunoSEQ multiplex PCR, the TCRdb table keeps only in-frame clones and is missing some. V, J and clone size are those of that table, while D and trimming were read from the DNA. The sample lists around 120,000 clones; around three quarters were seen once. This entry is derived from a study of blood T cell repertoires in COVID-19. Across the study: Whether acute or convalescent, the COVID-19 samples came from the United States, Italy and Spain. T cells, B-cell-depleted T cells, or PBMCs supplied cDNA or gDNA.

The CDR3 length is 14 residues. In germline, CDR1 is SGHAT, CDR2 FQNNGV. The V end lost 4 bases, the J end lost 6 bases, and 15 bases lay between the germline ends. The rearrangement uses TRBV11-2 and TRBJ1-1; a weak D match, TRBD1 (6 bases). Sample: peripheral blood. This TCR derives from a woman in her seventies with acute or convalescent COVID-19. DNA for the CDR3: TGTGCCAGCAGCTCTAGGACTCAGGGGCCTGAAGCTTTCTTT. Amino acid sequence: CASSSRTQGPEAFF.